The next 12 T cell receptor beta chains were all read from a single sample in a study of blood T cell repertoires in COVID-19. The method was immunoSEQ multiplex PCR; TCRdb's version includes in-frame clones alone and lacks a portion of them. The profile shows about 230,000 clones, approximately 87% of them singletons. Sequencing used PBMCs or T cells enriched from blood (not recorded which). Source of these receptors: a woman aged 50 to 60 in a cohort exposed to, infected with or recovered from COVID-19 (not recorded which).

The rearrangement uses TRBV7-6 and TRBJ1-1, with a weak D call TRBD1 (5 bases). CDR3 length: 16 residues. Per the germline V gene, CDR1 is SGHVS and CDR2 is FNYEAQ. Trimming took 0 bases from V and 1 from J, leaving 12 bases between them. The CDR3 DNA reads as TGTGCCAGCAGCTTAGCGCGGGGGTCCAGGAACACTGAAGCTTTCTTT. Amino acid sequence: CASSLARGSRNTEAFF.

In its sample, this clone was seen once. The rearrangement joins TRBV7-2 to TRBJ2-7, with 7 bases fitting TRBD2. The CDR3 covers 15 residues. V shed 1 base, J shed 0 bases, and the junction held 3 bases outside the gene matches. Germline values: CDR1 SGHTA, CDR2 FQGNSA. The CDR3 loop is CASSLGAGVSYEQYF. CDR3 DNA sequence: TGTGCCAGCAGCTTAGGTGCGGGAGTCTCCTACGAGCAGTACTTC.

The chain is built from TRBV30 and TRBJ1-4, with 9 bases aligning to TRBD1. Germline V gene lookup returns CDR1 GTSNPN and CDR2 SVGIG (reference sequence). There are 15 residues in the CDR3. V dropped 1 base and J dropped 8; count of bases not matched to a gene: 8. In nucleotides, the CDR3 is TGTGCCTGGAGTGAACAGGGGGCAAGGGGAGAAAAACTGTTTTTT. It yields the protein CAWSEQGARGEKLFF.

V is TRBV27 and J is TRBJ1-1; possible D gene TRBD1, 6 bases. V lost 5 bases, J lost 8 bases, and 12 bases lay in between. Per germline, CDR1 MNHEY and CDR2 SMNVEV (reference sequence). This CDR3 has 12 residues. This chain's CDR3 is CASSNLGTEAFF. CDR3 in DNA: TGTGCCAGCAGTAACCTCGGGACAGAAGCTTTCTTT.

This clone was found a few times. The V call is TRBV28, the J call TRBJ2-1; weak D call: TRBD1 (6 bases). Trimming cost V 6 bases and J 0 bases, with 15 bases left between them. In germline, CDR1 is MDHEN, CDR2 SYDVKM. The CDR3 has 16 residues. The CDR3 loop reads CASSPPQGSSYNEQFF. DNA for the CDR3: TGTGCCAGCAGCCCCCCACAGGGTTCCTCCTACAATGAGCAGTTCTTC.

The V and J genes are TRBV2 and TRBJ2-7, with 12 positions matching TRBD1. This CDR3 has 15 amino acids. With V trimmed by 6 bases and J by 1 base, 4 bases remained unmatched. In germline, CDR1 is SNHLY, CDR2 FYNNEI. CDR3 loop: CASRPGQGASYEQYF. CDR3 DNA: TGTGCCAGCAGGCCGGGACAGGGGGCTTCCTACGAGCAGTACTTC.

CDR3 region: CASSPGGAEIQETQYF. The CDR3, as DNA: TGTGCCAGCAGCCCCGGGGGAGCCGAAATACAAGAGACCCAGTACTTC. The genes are TRBV6-2 or TRBV6-3 and TRBJ2-5; a possible D gene is TRBD2 (6 bases). Per germline, CDR1 MNHEY and CDR2 SVGEGT. V was shortened by 6 bases and J by 2 bases, with 19 bases between the two germline ends. The CDR3 covers 16 residues.

CDR3 region: CASCVASPRNTEAFF. DNA of the CDR3: TGCGCCAGCTGTGTGGCAAGCCCTAGGAACACTGAAGCTTTCTTT. The chain is built from TRBV5-1 and TRBJ1-1, with unresolved D. Germline CDR1 reads SGHRS; CDR2 reads YFSETQ. Trimming stripped 7 bases from V and 1 base from J, with 17 bases between. The CDR3 runs to 15 residues. The full variable domain, with the rest looked up from reference TRBV5-1 and TRBJ1-1, is KAGVTQTPRYLIKTRGQQVTLSCSPISGHRSVSWYQQTPGQGLQFLFEYFSETQRNKGNFPGRFSGRQFSNSRSEMNVSTLELGDSALYLCASCVASPRNTEAFFGQGTRLTVV.

This rearrangement joins TRBV5-1 to TRBJ2-1; D perhaps matches TRBD2 (5 bases). The CDR3 sequence is 17 residues long. Germline CDR1 reads SGHRS; CDR2 reads YFSETQ. Trimming removed 1 base from V and 0 bases from J, with 14 bases in between. The CDR3 sequence is CASSLRGGFDSYNEQFF. CDR3 in DNA: TGCGCCAGCAGCTTGCGAGGCGGGTTTGACTCCTACAATGAGCAGTTCTTC.

V gene TRBV15 combines with J gene TRBJ2-2; D perhaps matches TRBD2 (7 bases). The CDR3 length is 16 residues. Germline V CDR1 and CDR2: LNHNV, YYDKDF (reference sequence). Trimming removed 1 base from V and 4 bases from J, with 13 bases in between. The CDR3 here is CATSRGGGRSTGELFF. The CDR3 DNA reads as TGTGCCACCAGCAGAGGGGGGGGCAGATCCACCGGGGAGCTGTTTTTT.

CDR3: CASSTSGGWGEKLFF. The CDR3 DNA reads TGTGCCAGTAGCACATCAGGGGGCTGGGGTGAAAAACTGTTTTTT. V gene TRBV19 combines with J gene TRBJ1-4; 8 bases fit TRBD1. With 6 bases clipped from V and 7 bases from J, the junction kept 10 bases outside the gene matches. Germline V CDR1 and CDR2: LNHDA, SQIVND (reference sequence). This CDR3 spans 15 amino acids.

This clone was seen once. This sequence joins TRBV5-1 and TRBJ1-2, with 10 bases lining up with TRBD1. V was pared by 5 bases and J by 8 bases, with 9 bases of the junction left unmatched. There are 14 residues in the CDR3. Germline loops: CDR1 SGHRS, CDR2 YFSETQ. The CDR3 nucleotides read TGCGCCAGCAGAATATCCGGGACAGGGGACGGCTACACCTTC. Its translation is CASRISGTGDGYTF.